One and the same sample provided the 12 T cell receptor beta chains below, sequenced in a study of shared clonotypes between healthy human individuals. CD8 cells classed as naive were CD45RO-negative and positively selected for CCR7, excluding terminally differentiated effector memory CD45RA+ cells. Clones were sequenced by immunoSEQ multiplex PCR, and TCRdb holds only the in-frame ones, with some missing. The sample records roughly 2.1 million clones, approximately 94% being singletons. Material for sequencing was naive CD8+ T cells from PBMCs. The receptor set was obtained from a man younger than 35 in good health. Some clones in this sample may be carry-over from other donors' samples.

Remarks on this clone: Other DNA sequences within the sample encode an identical CDR3. The chain is built from TRBV4-1 and TRBJ2-1; D perhaps matches TRBD2 (6 bases). The CDR3 has 14 amino acids. In germline, CDR1 is MGHRA, CDR2 YSYEKL. V was shortened by 1 base and J by 9 bases, with 13 bases between the two germline ends. The CDR3 coding sequence is TGCGCCAGCAGCCAAGTAGGTGGGGGAGGTGAGCAGTTCTTC. Residues: CASSQVGGGGEQFF.

This rearrangement joins TRBV14 to TRBJ2-7, with 9 bases matching TRBD2. From germline, CDR1 is SGHDN and CDR2 FVKESK. CDR3 length: 17 amino acids. Trimming at V came to 0 bases and at J to 4 bases, leaving 10 bases not matched to a gene. As DNA, the CDR3 is TGTGCCAGCAGCCAAGATCCCAGGCTAGCGGGGACTTACGAGCAGTACTTC. Protein product: CASSQDPRLAGTYEQYF. The complete variable domain, with remaining parts taken from reference TRBV14 and TRBJ2-7, reads EAGVTQFPSHSVIEKGQTVTLRCDPISGHDNLYWYRRVMGKEIKFLLHFVKESKQDESGMPNNRFLAERTGGTYSTLKVQPAELEDSGVYFCASSQDPRLAGTYEQYFGPGTRLTVT.

The chain combines TRBV11-2 with TRBJ2-2, with TRBD2 matching over 7 bases. Germline CDR1 SGHAT, CDR2 FQNNGV. The CDR3 is 15 amino acids. Losses at the gene ends were 5 bases for V and 0 bases for J; bases not matched to a gene: 3. The chain's CDR3 is CASSLSGSNTGELFF. The CDR3 DNA follows: TGTGCCAGCAGCCTTAGCGGGTCGAACACCGGGGAGCTGTTTTTT.

This rearrangement joins TRBV6-5 to TRBJ2-5; D gene unclear. CDR3 size: 13 residues. CDR1 and CDR2 from the germline V gene are MNHEY and SVGAGI. Between the trimmed V and J ends, which lost 0 bases and 5 bases, there was a span of 7 bases. The CDR3 protein is CASSYSGLETQYF. For the CDR3, the DNA is TGTGCCAGCAGTTACTCCGGGTTGGAGACCCAGTACTTC.

V and J are TRBV7-9 and TRBJ2-7; a weak D match, TRBD2 (6 bases). From germline, CDR1 is SEHNR and CDR2 FQNEAQ (reference sequence). The CDR3 contains 14 residues. V lost 5 bases to trimming and J lost 1 base, with 12 bases between them. CDR3 sequence (DNA): TGTGCCAGCAGCCACCGGGACTTTTCCTACGAGCAGTACTTC. Its translation is CASSHRDFSYEQYF.

The chain links TRBV19 to TRBJ1-2; no reliable D call. V shed 3 bases and J shed 8 bases, with 10 bases lying between them. The CDR3 extends over 12 amino acids. Germline V CDR1 and CDR2: LNHDA, SQIVND (reference sequence). CDR3 DNA sequence: TGTGCCAGTAGTATCGATCGGTTCGGCTACACCTTC. Translating gives CASSIDRFGYTF.

V and J are TRBV29-1 and TRBJ2-5; D is unclear. The DNA matches TRBJ2-7 better at its end, which makes the J call doubtful. CDR1 and CDR2 (germline): SQVTM, ANQGSEA. This CDR3 spans 12 amino acids. The CDR3 sequence: CSVETFPYEQYF. CDR3 sequence (DNA): TGCAGCGTGGAGACGTTTCCCTACGAGCAGTACTTC.

The chain carries TRBV2 and TRBJ1-1, with 7 bases that match TRBD1. The CDR3 consists of 17 residues. V shed 3 bases, J shed 0 bases, and the junction held 10 bases outside the gene matches. CDR1 is SNHLY and CDR2 is FYNNEI in the germline V gene. The CDR3 DNA reads TGTGCCAGCAGTGATACGGCAGGGGGAATAATGAACACTGAAGCTTTCTTT. Translated, it gives CASSDTAGGIMNTEAFF.

This rearrangement joins TRBV19 to TRBJ2-2, with TRBD2 as a possible D gene (6 bases). Germline CDR1 LNHDA, CDR2 SQIVND (reference sequence). Trimming shortened V by 3 bases and J by 0 bases, and 14 bases separated the two germline ends. The CDR3 has 17 residues. CDR3 loop: CASSIPGLASNTGELFF. CDR3 nucleotides: TGTGCCAGTAGTATTCCGGGTCTAGCGTCGAACACCGGGGAGCTGTTTTTT.

This clone is a singleton in its sample. This chain joins TRBV30 and TRBJ2-7, with unresolved D. From germline, CDR1 is GTSNPN and CDR2 SVGIG (reference sequence). There are 12 residues in the CDR3. V lost 5 bases, J lost 4 bases, and 12 bases lay in between. CDR3 amino acids: CAWVAGEYEQYF. CDR3 DNA sequence: TGTGCCTGGGTGGCAGGAGAATACGAGCAGTACTTC.

The chain carries TRBV11-2 and TRBJ2-1; weak D call: TRBD2 (6 bases). Trimming stripped 5 bases from V and 7 bases from J, with 21 bases between. This CDR3 is 16 amino acids long. Germline CDR1 reads SGHAT; CDR2 reads FQNNGV. Written as DNA, the CDR3 is TGTGCCAGCAGCCGCTTGGCGGAGGGCCCTCGGAATGAGCAGTTCTTC. Its protein is CASSRLAEGPRNEQFF.

This chain joins TRBV28 and TRBJ1-2, with TRBD1 matching over 10 bases. The V gene's germline CDR1 is MDHEN and CDR2 SYDVKM. The V segment lost 2 bases and the J segment 4 bases; nucleotides outside the gene matches: 10. CDR3 size: 17 residues. CDR3 nucleotide sequence: TGTGCCAGCAGTTTAGTGACAGGGGGCAATTCTGCCTATGGCTACACCTTC. It specifies CASSLVTGGNSAYGYTF.